Listed here are 21 T cell receptor beta chains from one sample, sequenced in a study of cytomegalovirus exposure and HLA in healthy donors (dated by TCRdb to about 2017). Preparation of the library involved the immunoSEQ multiplex PCR assay. For the multiplex PCR, a mixture combining 60 forward primers for TCR Vbeta segments and 13 reverse primers for TCR Jbeta segments was used. TCRdb stores this immuneACCESS table with in-frame sequences only. Part of the clones is absent; in the studies checked, under half of the shortfall reflects unresolved V genes, and no reason is known for the rest. The sample contains over 150,000 clones, 65% to 80% of them found a single time. The ten largest clones represent around 4.1% of the sample. The sample consisted of PBMCs. The receptors were sampled from a woman aged 40 to 49 in good health and CMV-seronegative.

J is TRBJ2-1 and V is TRBV7-2; 10 positions match TRBD2. This CDR3 has 14 amino acids. Germline V gene lookup returns CDR1 SGHTA and CDR2 FQGNSA. Unmatched junction bases numbered 6, after V lost 5 bases and J lost 8 bases. The CDR3, as DNA: TGTGCCAGCAGCCCTAGCGGGGGTTCGGATGAGCAGTTCTTC. Protein: CASSPSGGSDEQFF.

V usage is TRBV29-1 and J usage is TRBJ1-2; no firm D call. Germline CDR1 and CDR2: SQVTM and ANQGSEA. The CDR3 length is 15 residues. Trimming removed 6 bases from V and 0 bases from J, with 17 bases in between. The DNA for the CDR3 is TGCAGCGTCGATGCAAAAGGCGGTCCTAACTATGGCTACACCTTC. This sequence encodes CSVDAKGGPNYGYTF. The whole variable domain, filled in from reference TRBV29-1 and TRBJ1-2, reads SAVISQKPSRDICQRGTSLTIQCQVDSQVTMMFWYRQQPGQSLTLIATANQGSEATYESGFVIDKFPISRPNLTFSTLTVSNMSPEDSSIYLCSVDAKGGPNYGYTFGSGTRLTVV.

CDR3 in DNA: TGCGCCAGCAGCTCCTCCCGGGCTAGCGGGAGTCTTTCCGAGACCCAGTACTTC. It encodes CASSSSRASGSLSETQYF. The chain employs TRBV5-1 and TRBJ2-5; 10 bases are a match to TRBD2. The trim removed 3 bases at V and 5 bases at J, leaving 16 bases unmatched. CDR1 and CDR2 (germline): SGHRS, YFSETQ. There are 18 residues in the CDR3. Using reference TRBV5-1 and TRBJ2-5 for the parts outside the CDR3, the full variable domain is KAGVTQTPRYLIKTRGQQVTLSCSPISGHRSVSWYQQTPGQGLQFLFEYFSETQRNKGNFPGRFSGRQFSNSRSEMNVSTLELGDSALYLCASSSSRASGSLSETQYFGPGTRLLVL.

The chain couples TRBV19 to TRBJ2-3; D gene unclear. Germline assignment: CDR1 LNHDA and CDR2 SQIVND (reference sequence). This CDR3 contains 14 residues. V was pared by 1 base and J by 2 bases, with 7 bases between. In DNA, the CDR3 is TGTGCCAGTAGTATAGGCCAGTCCACAGATACGCAGTATTTT. The encoded protein is CASSIGQSTDTQYF.

The chain is built from TRBV21-1 and TRBJ2-7; the table assigns TRBD2, which was not confirmed against the DNA. TRBV21-1 is marked as a pseudogene. The CDR3 consists of 17 residues. The CDR3 DNA follows: TGTGCCAGCAGCAAAAGCGGGATTAGCGGGAGAAACAACGAGCAGTACTTC. Its translation is CASSKSGISGRNNEQYF.

The rearrangement uses TRBV27 and TRBJ1-5; 7 bases align to TRBD1. J lost 9 bases, V lost 9 bases, and 23 bases had no gene match. Germline-derived CDR1 and CDR2 are MNHEY and SMNVEV (reference sequence). The CDR3 length is 17 residues. The CDR3 sequence: CASKGTAARSPSGPQHF. CDR3 sequence (DNA): TGTGCCAGTAAGGGGACAGCGGCACGGTCCCCGTCTGGGCCCCAGCATTTT.

The rearrangement joins TRBV4-1 to TRBJ2-1; D is unresolved. The V gene's germline CDR1 is MGHRA and CDR2 YSYEKL. CDR3 length equals 13 residues. With 0 bases removed from V and 8 bases from J, the gap between germline ends came to 8 bases. CDR3 protein: CASSQERVDEQFF. The CDR3 bases are TGCGCCAGCAGCCAAGAGCGAGTGGATGAGCAGTTCTTC.

The CDR3 region is CASRSPGSVTGELFF. The CDR3 nucleotides read TGTGCCAGCCGCTCCCCAGGGTCGGTCACCGGGGAGCTGTTTTTT. The chain has TRBV6-5 and TRBJ2-2, with a tentative D call TRBD1 (5 bases). The CDR3 has 15 residues. Germline V lookup: CDR1 MNHEY, CDR2 SVGAGI. Trimming took off 8 bases at V and 4 bases at J, with 17 bases between the two ends.

The chain combines TRBV28 with TRBJ1-2; TRBD1 matches 11 bases. Looked up from germline, CDR1 is MDHEN and CDR2 is SYDVKM. The length of the CDR3 is 14 residues. Trimming at V came to 5 bases and at J to 7 bases, leaving 6 bases not matched to a gene. The CDR3 sequence is CASSPGQGVGGYTF. CDR3 coding DNA: TGTGCCAGCAGTCCGGGACAGGGGGTGGGTGGCTACACCTTC.

V usage is TRBV29-1 and J usage is TRBJ2-2, with TRBD1 identical over 8 bases. This CDR3 contains 13 residues. V shed 6 bases, J shed 4 bases, and the junction held 4 bases outside the gene matches. Germline CDR1 reads SQVTM; CDR2 reads ANQGSEA. This CDR3 reads CSVGTGGTGELFF. For the CDR3, the DNA is TGCAGCGTCGGGACAGGAGGCACCGGGGAGCTGTTTTTT.

The rearrangement uses TRBV7-9 and TRBJ2-7; 13 bases are shared with TRBD2. Germline CDR1 reads SEHNR; CDR2 reads FQNEAQ (reference sequence). Unmatched junction bases numbered 7, after V lost 5 bases and J lost 3 bases. This CDR3 comprises 16 residues. The DNA of the CDR3 is TGTGCCAGCAGCATCGGGACTAGCGGGAAAAACTACGAGCAGTACTTC. Protein sequence: CASSIGTSGKNYEQYF.

J is TRBJ1-2 and V is TRBV9; D gene uncertain. V lost 0 bases, J lost 4 bases, and 7 bases lay in between. This CDR3 comprises 13 residues. CDR1 is SGDLS and CDR2 is YYNGEE in the germline V gene. CDR3: CASSVAHFYGYTF. Written as DNA, the CDR3 is TGTGCCAGCAGCGTAGCACATTTCTATGGCTACACCTTC. The complete variable domain, with remaining parts taken from reference TRBV9 and TRBJ1-2, reads DSGVTQTPKHLITATGQRVTLRCSPRSGDLSVYWYQQSLDQGLQFLIQYYNGEERAKGNILERFSAQQFPDLHSELNLSSLELGDSALYFCASSVAHFYGYTFGSGTRLTVV.

The V and J genes are TRBV6-1 and TRBJ1-2; D is ambiguous. Germline CDR1 reads MNHNS; CDR2 reads SASEGT. This CDR3 region has 13 residues. The V end lost 10 bases, the J end lost 7 bases, and 19 bases lay between the germline ends. As DNA, the CDR3 is TGTGCCATCCCGAGGGCAGTTTTAACTGGCTACACCTTC. Translation: CAIPRAVLTGYTF.

This chain links TRBV28 with TRBJ1-5, with D possibly being TRBD1 (5 bases). Germline lookup yields CDR1 MDHEN and CDR2 SYDVKM. V gave up 4 bases and J gave up 4 bases, with 11 bases separating them. The CDR3 extends over 14 amino acids. The CDR3 DNA follows: TGTGCCAGCAGTTGGCGGGGACCGAATCAGCCCCAGCATTTT. It yields the protein CASSWRGPNQPQHF. Supplemented by reference TRBV28 and TRBJ1-5, the full variable domain reads DVKVTQSSRYLVKRTGEKVFLECVQDMDHENMFWYRQDPGLGLRLIYFSYDVKMKEKGDIPEGYSVSREKKERFSLILESASTNQTSMYLCASSWRGPNQPQHFGDGTRLSIL.

In regard to this clone: One end of the junction fails to match germline, which may point to a read error. DNA of the CDR3: TGCGCAAAGACTAGCGGGGGGGTGTCAGATACGCAGTATTTT. The encoded protein is CAKTSGGVSDTQYF. This chain joins TRBV28 and TRBJ2-3; 14 nucleotides align to TRBD2. Per germline, CDR1 MDHEN and CDR2 SYDVKM. The CDR3 is 14 residues long.

The V and J genes are TRBV11-3 and TRBJ2-7; 7 bases fit TRBD1. Germline CDR1 and CDR2: SGHNT and YENEEA. The CDR3 sequence is 16 residues long. With 3 bases clipped from V and 2 bases from J, the junction kept 10 bases outside the gene matches. The CDR3 region is CASSFTGTALTYEQYF. In DNA, the CDR3 is TGTGCCAGCAGCTTCACCGGGACAGCGTTAACCTACGAGCAGTACTTC. Supplemented by reference TRBV11-3 and TRBJ2-7, the full variable domain reads EAGVVQSPRYKIIEKKQPVAFWCNPISGHNTLYWYLQNLGQGPELLIRYENEEAVDDSQLPKDRFSAERLKGVDSTLKIQPAELGDSAVYLCASSFTGTALTYEQYFGPGTRLTVT.

The chain carries TRBV4-1 and TRBJ2-7; TRBD1 matches 7 bases. The CDR3 runs to 16 residues. V shed 1 base, J shed 3 bases, and the junction held 9 bases outside the gene matches. The germline CDR1 and CDR2 sequences are MGHRA and YSYEKL. The CDR3 DNA sequence: TGCGCCAGCAGCCAAGTCGGGACAGCGCCTATCTACGAGCAGTACTTC. Translated: CASSQVGTAPIYEQYF.

The chain couples TRBV6-1 to TRBJ2-7; TRBD2 might be the D (5 bases). The CDR3 covers 13 residues. The V end was cut by 6 bases, the J end by 0 bases, with 9 bases between. Germline V gene data show CDR1 as MNHNS and CDR2 as SASEGT. CDR3 amino acids: CASRFGNSYEQYF. The CDR3 DNA sequence: TGTGCCAGCAGGTTCGGGAACTCCTACGAGCAGTACTTC.

The V and J genes are TRBV7-9 and TRBJ2-2; TRBD2 matches 8 bases. J was trimmed by 5 bases and V by 5 bases; bases with no gene match: 10. From germline, CDR1 is SEHNR and CDR2 FQNEAQ (reference sequence). CDR3 length: 16 amino acids. The CDR3 region has the DNA TGTGCCAGCAGCCCAACGGGGGGGATGGAGACCGGGGAGCTGTTTTTT. It encodes CASSPTGGMETGELFF.

The V call is TRBV11-3, the J call TRBJ1-1; 8 bases line up with TRBD1. Trimming at V came to 3 bases and at J to 2 bases, leaving 5 bases not matched to a gene. The germline gives CDR1 SGHNT, CDR2 YENEEA. The CDR3 runs to 15 residues. CDR3 amino acids: CASSLTGQGNTEAFF. The CDR3 DNA is TGTGCCAGCAGCTTGACTGGACAGGGAAACACTGAAGCTTTCTTT. Based on the CDR3 plus reference TRBV11-3 and TRBJ1-1, the full variable domain is EAGVVQSPRYKIIEKKQPVAFWCNPISGHNTLYWYLQNLGQGPELLIRYENEEAVDDSQLPKDRFSAERLKGVDSTLKIQPAELGDSAVYLCASSLTGQGNTEAFFGQGTRLTVV.

This clone was seen a handful of times. V gene TRBV7-6 combines with J gene TRBJ2-2; 9 positions match TRBD2. The V segment lost 8 bases and the J segment 6 bases; nucleotides outside the gene matches: 10. This CDR3 has 15 residues. The V gene's germline CDR1 is SGHVS and CDR2 FNYEAQ. In DNA, the CDR3 is TGTGCCAGCGGCCCGAGGCTAGCGGGATCCGGGGAGCTGTTTTTT. Translated: CASGPRLAGSGELFF.